The rows below give T cell receptor beta chains drawn from one sample of a study of CD8+CD57+ T cells in acquired aplastic anemia. TCRdb reprocessed the reads via MiXCR and lists one record per CDR3 protein. Here the sample spans about 190,000 distinct CDR3 sequences, approximately 50% being singletons. Sequencing was done on a sample of sorted CD4+, CD8+, or CD8+CD57+ T cells (not recorded which) from PBMCs. The receptors here all came from a human donor in good health, serving as a control. Each CDR3 is given with its conserved first and last residue. A D gene is named only where the DNA matches it firmly. Size is stated for part of the rows, as once, few or many counts, or as a class when the clone is expanded.

v_gene	abundance	d_gene	j_gene	CDR3nt	CDR3aa
TRBV25-1	few	.	TRBJ1-2	TGTGCCAGCAGTGAAGGAGGGTCCAACTATGGCTACACCTTC	CASSEGGSNYGYTF
TRBV6-5	.	TRBD1	TRBJ1-6	TGTGCCAGCAGTTACGGGACAGGGGATTCACCCCTCCACTTT	CASSYGTGDSPLHF
TRBV20-1	.	TRBD2	TRBJ2-7	TGCAGTGCACCTCCCGGACTAGGAGGATACGAGCAGTACTTC	CSAPPGLGGYEQYF
TRBV9	.	.	TRBJ1-2	TGTGCCAGCAGCGTAGGGGGGGGATTAGCTGGCTACACCTTC	CASSVGGGLAGYTF
TRBV7-2	many	.	TRBJ1-1	TGTGCCAGCAGCTTGAATATTAACACTGAAGCTTTCTTT	CASSLNINTEAFF
TRBV10-3	many	.	TRBJ1-1	TGTGCCATCAGTGAGCTCAGTACCCTGAATGCTTTCTTT	CAISELSTLNAFF
TRBV7-9	.	.	TRBJ1-1	TGTGCCAGCAGCCAACGACGGACTGAAGCTTTCTTT	CASSQRRTEAFF
TRBV7-3	many	.	TRBJ1-2	TGTGCCAGCAGCCCGCGGGGGGGGAGCCCGAACTATGGCTACACCTTC	CASSPRGGSPNYGYTF
TRBV5-5	few	TRBD2	TRBJ2-3	TGTGCCAGCAGCTTGGTAGTTAGCGGGTGGAGCACAGATACGCAGTATTTT	CASSLVVSGWSTDTQYF
TRBV18	few	.	TRBJ2-5	TGTGCCAGCTCACCAGGGGACCGGGAGACCCAGTACTTC	CASSPGDRETQYF
TRBV19	.	.	TRBJ2-2	TGTGCCAGTTGTAAGGATACTGCGAACACCGGGGAGCTGTTTTTT	CASCKDTANTGELFF
TRBV20-1	.	.	TRBJ1-5	TGCAGTGCTAGAGACGGACAGCTCAATCAGCCCCAGCATTTT	CSARDGQLNQPQHF
TRBV5-8	.	.	TRBJ2-5	TGCGCCAGCAGTGGGAATAGGGTAGGAGAGACCCAGTACTTC	CASSGNRVGETQYF
TRBV29-1	once	.	TRBJ2-7	TGCAGCGTTAAGACACGGTCTTGGGAGCAGTACTTC	CSVKTRSWEQYF
TRBV9	few	.	TRBJ1-6	TGTGCCAGCAGCGTCCGGGACACAAATTCACCCCTCCACTTT	CASSVRDTNSPLHF
TRBV4-3	many	.	TRBJ1-2	TGCGCCAGCAGCCAAGTACAAGGAGACGGCTACACCTTC	CASSQVQGDGYTF
TRBV10-3	.	.	TRBJ2-5	TGTGCCATCAGTGAGACGTGGGGTGGTCAAGAGACCCAGTACTTC	CAISETWGGQETQYF
TRBV24-1	.	TRBD2	TRBJ2-5	TGTGCCACCAGTGATTACGGGACTAGCGGATACCAAGAGACCCAGTACTTC	CATSDYGTSGYQETQYF
TRBV25-1	.	.	TRBJ1-6	TGTGCCAGCAGTGCCCAAGGAGGTTCACCCCTCCACTTT	CASSAQGGSPLHF
TRBV9	many	.	TRBJ2-1	TGTGCCAGCAGCGTAGGGGCAGAGGACAATGAGCAGTTCTTC	CASSVGAEDNEQFF
TRBV6-1	few	TRBD1	TRBJ2-2	TGTGCCAGCAGTGAAGGGGGACAGGGGGCGATGGAACTATATCGCCACGGCACCGGGGAGCTGTTTTTT	CASSEGGQGAMELYRHGTGELFF
TRBV7-2	.	TRBD1	TRBJ1-6	TGTGCCAGCAGCTTAGGACAGGGGACTTCACCCCTCCACTTT	CASSLGQGTSPLHF
TRBV19	many	TRBD2	TRBJ2-5	TGTGCCAGTAGTATGCATAGGCGGGGGGGGGAAGAGACCCAGTACTTC	CASSMHRRGGEETQYF
TRBV10-2	.	TRBD1	TRBJ1-2	TGCGCCAGCAACGCCGGGACAGGGGTCTCCTACGAGCAGGTCAATAACTATGGCTACACCTTC	CASNAGTGVSYEQVNNYGYTF
TRBV29-1	many	.	TRBJ2-1	TGCAGCGTTGAAGAAGGGCAGGCCGGTGAGCAGTTCTTC	CSVEEGQAGEQFF
TRBV11-2	many	.	TRBJ2-7	TGTGCCAGCAGCCCCAGCCCGGGACAGCAGTACTTC	CASSPSPGQQYF
TRBV10-2	.	.	TRBJ2-1	TGCGCCAGCAGTGAGAAAGCAGGGACGAGTTACAATGAGCAGTTCTTC	CASSEKAGTSYNEQFF
TRBV7-7	.	.	TRBJ1-6	TGTGCTAGCAGTCGGCAGGCAGATTCACCCCTCCACTTT	CASSRQADSPLHF
TRBV7-2	many	.	TRBJ1-5	TGTGCCAGCAGCTTAGGAGGTCCGGGGGCCAATCAGCCCCAGCATTTT	CASSLGGPGANQPQHF
TRBV10-3	.	.	TRBJ1-2	TGTGCCACGAGACGGGAGTCCTATGGCTACACCTTC	CATRRESYGYTF
TRBV24-1	.	.	TRBJ2-3	TGTGCCACCAGTGATTTTGGGACGGAAAGCACGGATACGCAGTATTTT	CATSDFGTESTDTQYF
TRBV20-1	few	TRBD1	TRBJ1-1	TGCAGTGCTAGGCTTACAGGGGCTGAGAACACTGAAGCTTTCTTT	CSARLTGAENTEAFF
TRBV5-1	.	TRBD1	TRBJ1-2	TGCGCCAGCAGCTTCTGGACAGGGGGACGCGGCTACACCTTC	CASSFWTGGRGYTF
TRBV30	.	.	TRBJ1-2	TGTGCCTGGAGTGGCAGCTTCTATGGCTACACCTTC	CAWSGSFYGYTF
TRBV2	once	TRBD1	TRBJ2-7	TGTGCCAGCAGTGAAAGGGGACAGGGGCACGAGCAGTACTTC	CASSERGQGHEQYF
TRBV10-2	.	.	TRBJ1-1	TGCGCCAGCAGTGAGGTGGGCACTGAAGCTTTCTTT	CASSEVGTEAFF
TRBV3-1	.	.	TRBJ1-6	TGTGCCAGCAGCCAGGACATAGGCACTCTTTCCCCCCTCCACTTT	CASSQDIGTLSPLHF
TRBV29-1	.	.	TRBJ2-3	TGCAGCGTTGAAGTGGCGGGTTCCAACACAGATACGCAGTATTTT	CSVEVAGSNTDTQYF
TRBV2	.	.	TRBJ1-5	TGTGCCAGCAGCTTAGCTGTCGGCAGGGGCGATCAGCCCCAGCATTTT	CASSLAVGRGDQPQHF
TRBV7-2	.	TRBD1	TRBJ1-2	TGTGCCAGCAGCGGCCGGACAGGGGATTTCTATGGCTACACCTTC	CASSGRTGDFYGYTF
TRBV7-6	many	.	TRBJ2-7	TGTGCCAGCAGCTCCTCCGGGGCCTACTCCTGCGAGCAGTACTTC	CASSSSGAYSCEQYF
TRBV7-3	.	.	TRBJ2-5	TGTGCCAGCAGTGGGTTAGCCTCTCAAGGGACCCAGTACTTC	CASSGLASQGTQYF
TRBV6-5	many	.	TRBJ2-7	TGTGCCAGCAGTTATTCAGGGATCGGCTCCTACGAGCAGTACTTC	CASSYSGIGSYEQYF
TRBV2	many	.	TRBJ1-3	TGTGCCAGCAGACCCGGACTGACCTCTGGAAACACCATATATTTT	CASRPGLTSGNTIYF
TRBV11-3	.	.	TRBJ2-1	TGTGCCAGCAGCCCAGACGGGGGAGGATTAGACTCCTACAATGAGCAGTTCTTC	CASSPDGGGLDSYNEQFF
TRBV3-1	many	.	TRBJ1-2	TGTGCCAGCAGCCCCAACACATACTATGGCTACACCTTC	CASSPNTYYGYTF
TRBV13	many	TRBD1	TRBJ1-2	TGTGCCAGCAGCTTAGGACAGGGGGCAGGGTATGGCTACACCTTC	CASSLGQGAGYGYTF
TRBV6-6	many	TRBD1	TRBJ1-4	TGTGCCAGCAGTTCGGGACAGGGAAATGAAAAACTGTTTTTT	CASSSGQGNEKLFF
TRBV4-2	many	.	TRBJ2-7	TGTGCCAGCAGCCAAGAGGGCAGGACCTACGAGCAGTACTTC	CASSQEGRTYEQYF
TRBV2	many	.	TRBJ1-1	TGTGCCAGCCACAGGGAAACTGAAGCTTTCTTT	CASHRETEAFF
TRBV5-1	many	TRBD1	TRBJ2-1	TGCGCCAGCAGCTTTTACACAGGGGGCGAATCTGACAATGAGCAGTTCTTC	CASSFYTGGESDNEQFF
TRBV5-1	.	TRBD1	TRBJ1-1	TGCGCCAGCAGCCCGAGGACAGGGGAGAACACTGAAGCTTTCTTT	CASSPRTGENTEAFF
TRBV5-1	many	TRBD1	TRBJ2-2	TGCGCCAGCAGCCCACGACAGGGATCCGGGGAGCTGTTTTTT	CASSPRQGSGELFF
TRBV19	many	.	TRBJ2-5	TGTGCCAGTAGTACAGGGTACCAAGAGACCCAGTACTTC	CASSTGYQETQYF
TRBV10-3	few	TRBD1	TRBJ2-5	TGTGCCAGCGGGGGACAGGGGAAAGAGACCCAGTACTTC	CASGGQGKETQYF
TRBV4-3	many	TRBD1	TRBJ2-2	TGCGCCAGCAGCCACCAGGACAGGGGGGGCACCGGGGAGCTGTTTTTT	CASSHQDRGGTGELFF
TRBV6-6	.	.	TRBJ2-5	TGTGCCAGCAGTTTCACGAGGACCCGACAAGAGACCCAGTACTTC	CASSFTRTRQETQYF
TRBV5-1	.	TRBD1	TRBJ1-4	TGCGCCAGCAGCTTAACAGGGGGGCCAACTAATGAGAAACTGTTTTTT	CASSLTGGPTNEKLFF